This TCR beta chain came from a study of shared clonotypes between healthy human individuals. Study results and limitations: Clonotype sharing levels among donors were expected to vary with sequencing depth. Shared across a few donors were around 5% of the naive CD4 clonotypes.

As regards this clone: The antigen remains unidentified.

CD4+ cells underwent separation, giving CD45RA+ naive and CD45RA-negative memory subsets. Evenly divided among several immunoSEQ plates was the genomic DNA of each subset. The table came from immunoSEQ multiplex PCR; TCRdb's copy has only in-frame clones and leaves some out. The table includes about 1.5 million clones, approximately 98% detected once. The CDR3 runs 17 residues. Germline trimming cut 3 bases from V and 2 bases from J; bases unmatched to any gene: 8. Germline values: CDR1 SGHRS, CDR2 YFSETQ. The sequenced sample was naive CD4+ T cells sorted from blood. The subset here: CD45RA+ positively selected. This TCR came from a man aged 25-45 years in good health. V is TRBV5-1 and J is TRBJ2-7, with 13 bases aligning to TRBD2. The CDR3: CASSSQGGLAGPYEQYF. Here the CDR3 DNA reads TGCGCCAGCAGCTCCCAGGGGGGACTAGCGGGACCCTACGAGCAGTACTTC.